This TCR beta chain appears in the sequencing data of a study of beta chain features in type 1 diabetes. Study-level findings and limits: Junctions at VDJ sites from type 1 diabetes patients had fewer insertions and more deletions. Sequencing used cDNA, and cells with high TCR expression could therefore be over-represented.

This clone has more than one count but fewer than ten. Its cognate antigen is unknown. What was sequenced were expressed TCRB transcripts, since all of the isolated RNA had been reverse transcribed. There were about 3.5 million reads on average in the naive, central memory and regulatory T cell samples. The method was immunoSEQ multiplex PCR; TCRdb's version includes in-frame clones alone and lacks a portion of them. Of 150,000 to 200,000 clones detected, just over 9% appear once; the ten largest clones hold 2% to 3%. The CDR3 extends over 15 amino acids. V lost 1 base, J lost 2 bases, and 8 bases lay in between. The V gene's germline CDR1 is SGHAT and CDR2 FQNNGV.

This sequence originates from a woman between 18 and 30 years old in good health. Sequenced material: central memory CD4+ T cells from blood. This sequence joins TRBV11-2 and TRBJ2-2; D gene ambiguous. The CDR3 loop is CASSLALGNTGELFF. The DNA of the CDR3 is TGTGCCAGCAGCTTAGCGCTCGGTAACACCGGGGAGCTGTTTTTT.